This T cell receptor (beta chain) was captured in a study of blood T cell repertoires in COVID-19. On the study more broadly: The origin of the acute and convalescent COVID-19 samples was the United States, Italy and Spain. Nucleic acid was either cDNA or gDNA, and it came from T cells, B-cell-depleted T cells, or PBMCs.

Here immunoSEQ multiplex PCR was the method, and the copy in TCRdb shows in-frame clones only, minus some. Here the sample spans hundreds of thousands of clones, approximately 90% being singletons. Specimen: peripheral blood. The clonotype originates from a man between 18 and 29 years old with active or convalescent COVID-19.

In DNA form, the CDR3 reads TGCGCCAGCAGCTTGCTGGGGAGGGGATATGAGCAGTTCTTC. Protein: CASSLLGRGYEQFF. This chain connects TRBV5-1 to TRBJ2-1, with 7 positions matching TRBD2. Germline V lookup: CDR1 SGHRS, CDR2 YFSETQ. Trimming cost V 1 base and J 8 bases; bases outside gene matches: 6. The CDR3 spans 14 residues.